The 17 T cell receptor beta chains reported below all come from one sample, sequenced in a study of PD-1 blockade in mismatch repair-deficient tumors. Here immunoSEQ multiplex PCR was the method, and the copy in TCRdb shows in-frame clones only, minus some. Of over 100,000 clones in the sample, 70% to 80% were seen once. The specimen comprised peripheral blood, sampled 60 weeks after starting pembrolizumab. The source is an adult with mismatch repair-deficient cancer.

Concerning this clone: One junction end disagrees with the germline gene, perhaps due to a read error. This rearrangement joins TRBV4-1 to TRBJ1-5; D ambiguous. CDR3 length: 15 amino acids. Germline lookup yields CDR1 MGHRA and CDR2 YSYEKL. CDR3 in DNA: TGCACCAGCAGCCAAGAACGGCTTAATAACCAGCCCCAGCATTTT. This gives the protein CTSSQERLNNQPQHF.

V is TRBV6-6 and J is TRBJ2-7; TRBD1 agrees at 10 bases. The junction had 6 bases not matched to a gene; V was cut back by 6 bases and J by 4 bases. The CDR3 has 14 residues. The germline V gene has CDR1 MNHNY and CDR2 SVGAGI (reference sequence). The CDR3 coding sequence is TGTGCCAGCAGCCCCCGGGACAGGGGTTACGAGCAGTACTTC. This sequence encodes CASSPRDRGYEQYF.

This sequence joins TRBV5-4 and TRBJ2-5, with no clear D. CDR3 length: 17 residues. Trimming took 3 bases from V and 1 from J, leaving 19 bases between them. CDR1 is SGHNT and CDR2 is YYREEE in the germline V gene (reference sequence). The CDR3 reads CASSSRVGDIGQETQYF. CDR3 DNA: TGTGCCAGCAGCTCCCGCGTTGGAGACATAGGCCAAGAGACCCAGTACTTC.

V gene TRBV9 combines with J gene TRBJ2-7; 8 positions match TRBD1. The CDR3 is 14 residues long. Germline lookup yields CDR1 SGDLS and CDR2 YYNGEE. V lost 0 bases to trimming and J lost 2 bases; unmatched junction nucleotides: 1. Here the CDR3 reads CASSVGDRPYEQYF. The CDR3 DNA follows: TGTGCCAGCAGCGTAGGGGACAGGCCCTACGAGCAGTACTTC.

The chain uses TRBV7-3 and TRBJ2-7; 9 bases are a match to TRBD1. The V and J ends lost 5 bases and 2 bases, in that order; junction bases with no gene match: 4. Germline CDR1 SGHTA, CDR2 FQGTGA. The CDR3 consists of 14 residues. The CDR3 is CASSPGTGPYEQYF. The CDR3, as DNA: TGTGCCAGCAGCCCCGGGACAGGGCCCTACGAGCAGTACTTC.

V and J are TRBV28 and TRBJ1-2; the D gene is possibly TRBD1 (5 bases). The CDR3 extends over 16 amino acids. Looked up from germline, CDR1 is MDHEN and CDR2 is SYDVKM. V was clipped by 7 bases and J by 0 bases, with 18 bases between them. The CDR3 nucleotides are TGTGCCAGCAAGTCGGACGGGGGTCGTTCTAACTATGGCTACACCTTC. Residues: CASKSDGGRSNYGYTF.

The CDR3 loop reads CATSRGQTSTDTQYF. DNA of the CDR3: TGTGCCACCAGCAGGGGACAGACCAGCACAGATACGCAGTATTTT. This chain joins TRBV15 and TRBJ2-3; 7 nucleotides line up with TRBD1. Germline-derived CDR1 and CDR2 are LNHNV and YYDKDF (reference sequence). The CDR3 consists of 15 residues. J gave up 0 bases and V 3 bases, and 3 bases lay outside the gene matches.

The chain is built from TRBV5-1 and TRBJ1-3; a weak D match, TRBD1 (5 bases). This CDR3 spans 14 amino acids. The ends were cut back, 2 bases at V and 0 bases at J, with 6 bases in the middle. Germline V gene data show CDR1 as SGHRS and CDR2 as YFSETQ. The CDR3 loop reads CASSFGASGNTIYF. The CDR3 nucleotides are TGCGCCAGCAGCTTCGGGGCCTCTGGAAACACCATATATTTT.

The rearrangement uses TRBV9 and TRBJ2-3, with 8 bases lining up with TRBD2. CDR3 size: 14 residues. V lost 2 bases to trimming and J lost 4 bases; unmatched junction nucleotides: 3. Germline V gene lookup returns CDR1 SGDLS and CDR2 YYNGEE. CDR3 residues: CASSVQREPDTQYF. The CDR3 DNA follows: TGTGCCAGCAGCGTTCAGCGGGAGCCAGATACGCAGTATTTT. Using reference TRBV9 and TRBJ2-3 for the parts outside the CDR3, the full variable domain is DSGVTQTPKHLITATGQRVTLRCSPRSGDLSVYWYQQSLDQGLQFLIQYYNGEERAKGNILERFSAQQFPDLHSELNLSSLELGDSALYFCASSVQREPDTQYFGPGTRLTVL.

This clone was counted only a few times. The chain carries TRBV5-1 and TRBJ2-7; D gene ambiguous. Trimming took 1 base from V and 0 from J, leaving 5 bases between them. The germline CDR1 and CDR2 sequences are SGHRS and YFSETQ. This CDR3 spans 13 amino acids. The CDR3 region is CASSLRASYEQYF. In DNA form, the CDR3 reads TGCGCCAGCAGCTTGCGAGCCTCCTACGAGCAGTACTTC.

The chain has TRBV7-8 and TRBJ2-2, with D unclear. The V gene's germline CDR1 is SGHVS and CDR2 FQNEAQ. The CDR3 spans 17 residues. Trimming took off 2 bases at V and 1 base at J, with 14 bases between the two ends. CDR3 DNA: TGTGCCAGCAGCTTATATTCTGGTGCCTTGAACACCGGGGAGCTGTTTTTT. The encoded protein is CASSLYSGALNTGELFF.

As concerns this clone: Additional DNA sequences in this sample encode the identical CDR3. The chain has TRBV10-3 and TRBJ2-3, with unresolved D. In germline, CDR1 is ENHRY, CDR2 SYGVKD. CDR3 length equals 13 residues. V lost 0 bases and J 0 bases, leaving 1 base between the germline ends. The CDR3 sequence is CAISESSTDTQYF. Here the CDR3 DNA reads TGTGCCATCAGTGAGTCTAGCACAGATACGCAGTATTTT.

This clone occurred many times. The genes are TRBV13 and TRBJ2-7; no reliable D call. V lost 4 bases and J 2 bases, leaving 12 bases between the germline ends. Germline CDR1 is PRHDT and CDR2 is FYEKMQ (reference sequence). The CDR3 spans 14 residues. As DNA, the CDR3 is TGTGCCAGCAGCTCCTCCTCCTCAACCTACGAGCAGTACTTC. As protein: CASSSSSSTYEQYF.

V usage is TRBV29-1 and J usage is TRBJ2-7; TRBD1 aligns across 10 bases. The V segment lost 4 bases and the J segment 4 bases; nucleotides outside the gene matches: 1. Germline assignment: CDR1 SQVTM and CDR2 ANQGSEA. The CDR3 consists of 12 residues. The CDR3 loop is CSVGQGAYEQYF. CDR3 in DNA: TGCAGCGTTGGACAGGGGGCTTACGAGCAGTACTTC.

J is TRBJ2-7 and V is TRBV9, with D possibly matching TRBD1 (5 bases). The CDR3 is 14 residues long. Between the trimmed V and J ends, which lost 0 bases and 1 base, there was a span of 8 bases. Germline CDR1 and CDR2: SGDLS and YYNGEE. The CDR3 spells CASSVGPGSYEQYF. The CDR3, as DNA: TGTGCCAGCAGCGTAGGGCCAGGGTCCTACGAGCAGTACTTC.

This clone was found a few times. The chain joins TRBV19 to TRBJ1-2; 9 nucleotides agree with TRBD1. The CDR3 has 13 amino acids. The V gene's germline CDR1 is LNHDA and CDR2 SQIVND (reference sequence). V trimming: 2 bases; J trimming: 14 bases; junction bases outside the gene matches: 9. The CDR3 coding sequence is TGTGCCAGTAGTATATCAAAGGGACAGGGTTTTACCTTC. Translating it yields CASSISKGQGFTF.

CDR3 DNA sequence: TGTGCCAGCTCATCCCATAGCACAGATACGCAGTATTTT. Translated, it gives CASSSHSTDTQYF. This sequence joins TRBV18 and TRBJ2-3; no firm D call. Germline assignment: CDR1 KGHSH and CDR2 LQKENI. Deletions cut 5 bases from V and 0 bases from J, with 6 bases between. CDR3 length equals 13 residues.